The 15 T cell receptor beta chains listed next were all sequenced from one sample in a study of Graves' ophthalmopathy and Graves' hyperthyroidism (dated by TCRdb to about 2018). The sequencing machine was an Illumina HiSeq 2000. For repertoire sequencing, the TCR beta CDR3 regions were amplified from RNA transcripts. HTBI primers and the Qiagen OneStep RT-PCR kit were used in a first-round RT-PCR, which was followed by a second-round multiplex PCR, size selection and purification. The public reads were reprocessed in TCRdb via fastp at Q25 and MiXCR, keeping in-frame beta chains. Each CDR3 protein appears once, grouped with its most common genes and DNA. For this sample there are 150,000 to 200,000 distinct CDR3 sequences; under 45% appear just once. The ten largest clones add up to around 9.3% of the sample. Sequenced input: peripheral blood. These TCRs come from a man aged 30 to 39 with Graves' ophthalmopathy. Donor details come from another sample of the same person, matched by shared clones.

This clonotype was counted at least ten times. The J gene is TRBJ2-3, the V gene TRBV25-1; maybe TRBD1 (6 bases). CDR1 MGHDK and CDR2 SYGVNS come from the germline V gene. The V end lost 4 bases, the J end lost 1 base, and 6 bases lay between the germline ends. This CDR3 has 13 residues. CDR3 DNA: TGTGCCAGCAGTGGACAGGGCACAGATACGCAGTATTTT. Protein product: CASSGQGTDTQYF.

The chain is built from TRBV6-1 and TRBJ2-7; D unresolved. V lost 6 bases to trimming and J lost 3 bases, with 9 bases between them. The germline V gene has CDR1 MNHNS and CDR2 SASEGT. The CDR3 is 12 residues long. CDR3 amino acids: CASSRTSYEQYF. CDR3 DNA sequence: TGTGCCAGCAGCCGAACCAGCTACGAGCAGTACTTC.

This clonotype appeared many times. The J gene is TRBJ1-2, the V gene TRBV30; no definite D call. V lost 4 bases and J 8 bases, leaving 11 bases between the germline ends. This CDR3 is built from 11 residues. Germline CDR1 and CDR2: GTSNPN and SVGIG (reference sequence). The CDR3 DNA is TGTGCCTGGAATTATGAGGAAGGCTACACCTTC. Translated, it gives CAWNYEEGYTF.

The V call is TRBV6-1, the J call TRBJ2-7; perhaps TRBD2 as D (7 bases). The germline CDR1 and CDR2 sequences are MNHNS and SASEGT. The CDR3 has 16 residues. V shed 6 bases and J shed 5 bases, with 23 bases lying between them. CDR3 protein: CASSPRGAHLGHEQYF. As DNA, the CDR3 is TGTGCCAGCAGCCCACGGGGGGCCCACCTGGGCCACGAGCAGTACTTC.

This chain links TRBV20-1 with TRBJ2-5; D remains unclear. CDR3 size: 14 residues. Germline values: CDR1 DFQATT, CDR2 SNEGSKA (reference sequence). The V end was cut by 0 bases, the J end by 4 bases, with 12 bases between. DNA of the CDR3: TGCAGTGCTAGAGATGATGGGTCCCTAGAGACCCAGTACTTC. Its translation is CSARDDGSLETQYF.

This chain connects TRBV6-1 to TRBJ1-1; D is possibly TRBD1 (6 bases). The CDR3 contains 14 residues. V lost 8 bases, J lost 4 bases, and 17 bases lay in between. In germline, CDR1 is MNHNS, CDR2 SASEGT. This CDR3 reads CASGPQGWITEAFF. CDR3 coding DNA: TGTGCCAGCGGGCCACAGGGCTGGATCACTGAAGCTTTCTTT.

The chain recombines TRBV20-1 with TRBJ1-2, with D unclear. Trimming removed 3 bases at V and 5 bases at J, with 19 bases between. The germline V gene encodes CDR1 DFQATT and CDR2 SNEGSKA (reference sequence). This CDR3 comprises 15 residues. The CDR3 region has the DNA TGCAGTGCTAGTCCCTCGGGATCCGGCGGGTATGGCTACACCTTC. This sequence encodes CSASPSGSGGYGYTF.

This clonotype has a count of ten or more. J is TRBJ2-2 and V is TRBV11-3; D is undetermined. Germline assignment: CDR1 SGHNT and CDR2 YENEEA. Trimming pared 0 bases from V and 4 bases from J, leaving 9 bases between. CDR3 length: 15 residues. The chain's CDR3 is CASSLDHLSTGELFF. The CDR3 DNA reads as TGTGCCAGCAGCTTAGATCATCTGTCCACCGGGGAGCTGTTTTTT. The whole variable domain, filled in from reference TRBV11-3 and TRBJ2-2, reads EAGVVQSPRYKIIEKKQPVAFWCNPISGHNTLYWYLQNLGQGPELLIRYENEEAVDDSQLPKDRFSAERLKGVDSTLKIQPAELGDSAVYLCASSLDHLSTGELFFGEGSRLTVL.

This clonotype showed up many times. J is TRBJ2-5 and V is TRBV27; D possibly corresponds to TRBD2 (6 bases). Germline V gives CDR1 MNHEY, CDR2 SMNVEV (reference sequence). The CDR3 consists of 14 residues. Trimming cost V 5 bases and J 5 bases, with 15 bases left between them. The CDR3 DNA sequence: TGTGCCAGCAGTCTCCGGCCGGCGGGGGAGACCCAGTACTTC. This translates into CASSLRPAGETQYF.

The chain joins TRBV6-5 to TRBJ2-7; 8 bases fit TRBD1. Trimming removed 2 bases from V and 5 bases from J; junction bases left unmatched: 14. The CDR3 loop spans 17 amino acids. Germline-derived CDR1 and CDR2 are MNHEY and SVGAGI. The CDR3: CASSYTRPGQGIHEQYF. The CDR3 nucleotides read TGTGCCAGCAGTTACACACGGCCAGGACAGGGAATCCACGAGCAGTACTTC.

This sequence joins TRBV7-2 and TRBJ2-5; D tentatively fits TRBD1 or TRBD2 (5 bases each). CDR3 size: 13 residues. Trimming removed 5 bases from V and 5 bases from J, with 12 bases in between. Germline values: CDR1 SGHTA, CDR2 FQGNSA. CDR3 in DNA: TGTGCCAGCAGCGCCGGGGCACTCGAGACCCAGTACTTC. Amino acid sequence: CASSAGALETQYF.

This clonotype was seen at least ten times. The CDR3 DNA follows: TGTGCCAGCAGTCCCGACGGGGCCCGGAACACTGAAGCTTTCTTT. Its protein product is CASSPDGARNTEAFF. V and J are TRBV12-3 or TRBV12-4 and TRBJ1-1; D perhaps matches TRBD1 (5 bases). The CDR3 totals 15 residues. V was shortened by 5 bases and J by 1 base, with 14 bases between the two germline ends.

V and J are TRBV7-8 and TRBJ1-1; 7 nucleotides agree with TRBD1. Germline V CDR1 and CDR2: SGHVS, FQNEAQ. CDR3 length equals 16 residues. Germline trimming cut 4 bases from V and 2 bases from J; bases unmatched to any gene: 10. In nucleotides, the CDR3 is TGTGCCAGCAGCTCTCAAGGGGGCAGGGTAAACACTGAAGCTTTCTTT. It encodes CASSSQGGRVNTEAFF.

This chain links TRBV24-1 with TRBJ2-2, with D unresolved. Germline V CDR1 and CDR2: KGHDR, SFDVKD. Trimming stripped 4 bases from V and 6 bases from J, with 11 bases between. This CDR3 contains 14 residues. The CDR3 region is CATSEGEVAGELFF. The CDR3 DNA sequence: TGTGCCACCAGTGAGGGTGAGGTGGCCGGGGAGCTGTTTTTT.

This clonotype showed up many times. This sequence joins TRBV28 and TRBJ1-3, with D unresolved. V was clipped by 3 bases and J by 2 bases, with 5 bases between them. The V gene's germline CDR1 is MDHEN and CDR2 SYDVKM. CDR3 length equals 13 residues. Written as DNA, the CDR3 is TGTGCCAGCAGTTTTCGGGCTGGAAACACCATATATTTT. Translated, it gives CASSFRAGNTIYF.